This TCR beta chain was captured by sequencing in a study of T cells in Graves' hyperthyroidism and ophthalmopathy. General study results and limits: Ophthalmopathy and stable hyperthyroidism were told apart by a 13 V-J model. Expanded thyroid clonotypes (above 0.001) were mostly also found in blood.

This clonotype was counted ten times or more. The antigen is not known. Template material for amplifying TCR beta CDR3 regions consisted of RNA transcripts. The TCR CDR3 first-round RT-PCR relied on the HTBI primer set. From the multiplex PCR reads, TCRdb called clonotypes with MiXCR, one entry per CDR3 protein. This table holds under 450,000 distinct CDR3 sequences, roughly 14% found once. Those patients with uncontrolled infection, other autoimmune disease, pregnancy or lactation were excluded. The authors took PBMCs from 9.5 to 10 ml fresh peripheral blood. Material for sequencing was blood. This clonotype was obtained from a woman aged 18-35 years with Graves' hyperthyroidism.

CDR3 in DNA: TGCAGTGCCTCGGGACAGGGGGATTATCAGCCCCAGCATTTT. Translating gives CSASGQGDYQPQHF. This rearrangement joins TRBV20-1 to TRBJ1-5; 11 bases match TRBD1. The length of the CDR3 is 14 residues. Germline CDR1 DFQATT, CDR2 SNEGSKA (reference sequence). J lost 5 bases, V lost 6 bases, and 6 bases had no gene match.